The next 16 T cell receptor beta chains were all read from a single sample in a study of T cell responses to AZD1222 COVID-19 vaccine. TCRdb's copy holds only in-frame clones and misses some; the assay was immunoSEQ multiplex PCR. The table includes 100,000 to 150,000 clones, 75% to 90% detected once. Sample: peripheral blood, taken 28 days after the second AZD1222 dose. All receptors come from an adult who received the AZD1222 COVID-19 vaccine.

This clone was seen a handful of times. This rearrangement joins TRBV6-1 to TRBJ2-3; TRBD1 might be the D (6 bases). Germline V lookup: CDR1 MNHNS, CDR2 SASEGT. Trimming shortened V by 1 base and J by 5 bases, and 13 bases separated the two germline ends. The CDR3 loop spans 15 amino acids. The CDR3 sequence is CASSEGDRLIDTQYF. In nucleotides, the CDR3 is TGTGCCAGCAGTGAAGGTGACAGGCTGATAGATACGCAGTATTTT.

The V and J genes are TRBV6-5 and TRBJ2-1; TRBD2 matches at 14 bases. V was clipped by 6 bases and J by 7 bases; unmatched bases: 5. Germline loops: CDR1 MNHEY, CDR2 SVGAGI. The CDR3 length is 15 residues. This CDR3 is CASSPGTSGRNEQFF. Written as DNA, the CDR3 is TGTGCCAGCAGCCCGGGGACTAGCGGGAGAAATGAGCAGTTCTTC.

This clone showed up just a few times. The same CDR3 can be traced to other DNA sequences in this sample. The V and J genes are TRBV12-3 or TRBV12-4 and TRBJ1-1; D unresolved. The CDR3 covers 12 residues. V was cut by 5 bases and J by 1 base, with 5 bases left in between. CDR3: CASSLQNTEAFF. The CDR3 DNA sequence: TGTGCCAGCAGTCTCCAGAACACTGAAGCTTTCTTT.

This clone was seen a handful of times. The DNA for the CDR3 is TGTGCCAGCAGTGAGGTCCGCCAGGGGGAGGTGAGGAATTCACCCCTCCACTTT. Translated, it gives CASSEVRQGEVRNSPLHF. The chain is built from TRBV6-1 and TRBJ1-6; 7 bases are shared with TRBD1. This CDR3 spans 18 amino acids. V was pared by 3 bases and J by 7 bases, with 15 bases of the junction left unmatched. Germline V gene sequence: CDR1 MNHNS, CDR2 SASEGT.

The CDR3 coding sequence is TGTGCCAGCAGCCCCCACCCCGCCGAGGGGCTTCAGCCCCAGCATTTT. Translated, it gives CASSPHPAEGLQPQHF. J is TRBJ1-5 and V is TRBV21-1. TRBV21-1 is given as a pseudogene. The CDR3 is 16 amino acids.

The J gene is TRBJ1-5, the V gene TRBV27; 7 positions match TRBD1. The CDR3 has 18 amino acids. The junction had 10 bases not matched to a gene; V was cut back by 2 bases and J by 0 bases. Germline values: CDR1 MNHEY, CDR2 SMNVEV (reference sequence). The CDR3: CASSLRGGAMVSNQPQHF. Here the CDR3 DNA reads TGTGCCAGCAGTTTACGAGGGGGCGCGATGGTTAGCAATCAGCCCCAGCATTTT.

The rearrangement joins TRBV5-8 to TRBJ2-1; D is possibly TRBD2 (6 bases). Per germline, CDR1 SGHTS and CDR2 YDEGEE. Trimming removed 3 bases at V and 0 bases at J, with 13 bases between. CDR3 length: 16 residues. The CDR3: CASSSGTRYSYNEQFF. CDR3 coding DNA: TGTGCCAGCAGCTCCGGGACTCGGTACTCCTACAATGAGCAGTTCTTC.

The chain carries TRBV6-5 and TRBJ2-7, with 7 bases that match TRBD1. The CDR3 covers 14 residues. J lost 0 bases, V lost 9 bases, and 8 bases had no gene match. Germline CDR1 MNHEY, CDR2 SVGAGI. In DNA form, the CDR3 reads TGTGCCAGGCCTGCCGGGACAGACTCCTACGAGCAGTACTTC. Protein product: CARPAGTDSYEQYF.

The chain has TRBV6-6 and TRBJ2-7, with D perhaps TRBD1 (6 bases). V gave up 5 bases and J gave up 6 bases, with 11 bases separating them. This CDR3 is 12 amino acids long. The germline V gene encodes CDR1 MNHNY and CDR2 SVGAGI (reference sequence). This CDR3 is CASSPDRFEQYF. The CDR3 coding sequence is TGTGCCAGCAGTCCCGACAGGTTCGAGCAGTACTTC.

The V gene is TRBV28, the J gene TRBJ2-5; TRBD2 agrees at 7 bases. With 5 bases clipped from V and 5 bases from J, the junction kept 8 bases outside the gene matches. The germline CDR1 and CDR2 sequences are MDHEN and SYDVKM. This CDR3 is built from 14 residues. CDR3 sequence reads: CASSHGGGPETQYF. DNA for the CDR3: TGTGCCAGCAGTCATGGGGGAGGGCCGGAGACCCAGTACTTC.

The J gene is TRBJ2-7, the V gene TRBV27; possible D gene TRBD2, 7 bases. The CDR3 is made up of 15 amino acids. Trimming cost V 0 bases and J 6 bases, with 15 bases left between them. Germline V CDR1 and CDR2: MNHEY, SMNVEV (reference sequence). CDR3 nucleotide sequence: TGTGCCAGCAGTTTATCGAGGGGAGGGGGGACCGAGCAGTACTTC. This codes for CASSLSRGGGTEQYF.

This chain uses TRBV6-2 or TRBV6-3 with TRBJ2-7, with D perhaps matching TRBD1 (6 bases). Germline V gene data show CDR1 as MNHEY and CDR2 as SVGEGT. The CDR3 totals 16 residues. Trimming removed 0 bases at V and 2 bases at J, with 14 bases between. DNA of the CDR3: TGTGCCAGCAGTTACTCGAGTCAGGACAGCACCTACGAGCAGTACTTC. Its protein is CASSYSSQDSTYEQYF.

V usage is TRBV14 and J usage is TRBJ2-1; no definite D call. CDR3 size: 13 residues. Germline CDR1 SGHDN, CDR2 FVKESK. V was pared by 1 base and J by 7 bases, with 8 bases between. CDR3 nucleotides: TGTGCCAGCAGCCAAGTGATGAGGAATGAGCAGTTCTTC. Protein sequence: CASSQVMRNEQFF.

The chain employs TRBV7-9 and TRBJ2-7; TRBD2 is a possible D gene (6 bases). Germline CDR1 reads SEHNR; CDR2 reads FQNEAQ (reference sequence). The CDR3 runs to 14 residues. The V end was cut by 5 bases, the J end by 6 bases, with 17 bases between. CDR3 sequence (DNA): TGTGCCAGCAGCCCCCTGGTTGCGGGGCTCGAGCAGTACTTC. It codes for CASSPLVAGLEQYF.

J is TRBJ2-7 and V is TRBV5-6, with 7 bases fitting TRBD2. This CDR3 is 14 amino acids long. The V gene end was trimmed by 5 bases and the J gene end by 4 bases; junction bases not matched to a gene: 9. CDR1 and CDR2 from the germline V gene are SGHDT and YYEEEE. CDR3 amino acids: CASSDGTKEYEQYF. Here the CDR3 DNA reads TGTGCCAGCAGTGACGGGACTAAGGAATACGAGCAGTACTTC.

V usage is TRBV13 and J usage is TRBJ2-1; 10 bases fit TRBD1. CDR3 length equals 15 residues. The ends lost 5 bases at V and 6 bases at J; junction bases unmatched: 7. Germline CDR1 reads PRHDT; CDR2 reads FYEKMQ (reference sequence). The CDR3: CASSQGGTGVNEQFF. The CDR3 bases are TGTGCCAGCAGCCAGGGGGGGACAGGGGTCAATGAGCAGTTCTTC.